This T cell receptor beta chain was sequenced for a study of blood T cell repertoires in COVID-19. This clone showed up just once. In the original workflow: Amplification of reference gene primers was used by the study to estimate nucleated cell counts. The data were produced by immunoSEQ multiplex PCR, yet TCRdb's version contains in-frame clones alone and is incomplete. V and J calls plus clone size are reproduced from that table; the DNA served to infer D and trimming. The repertoire consists of about 15,000 clones, with around 73% occurring once and the leading ten covering 14%. The receptor was derived from a human donor in a cohort sampled during active COVID-19. Sample: peripheral blood.

The DNA for the CDR3 is TGTGCCAGCAGTTTATCCCTGGAGCGGGGGGGGACAGATACGCAGTATTTT. It codes for CASSLSLERGGTDTQYF. This chain connects TRBV27 to TRBJ2-3; 10 bases match TRBD2. Germline V lookup: CDR1 MNHEY, CDR2 SMNVEV (reference sequence). The V gene end was trimmed by 0 bases and the J gene end by 3 bases; junction bases not matched to a gene: 6. The CDR3 is made up of 17 amino acids.